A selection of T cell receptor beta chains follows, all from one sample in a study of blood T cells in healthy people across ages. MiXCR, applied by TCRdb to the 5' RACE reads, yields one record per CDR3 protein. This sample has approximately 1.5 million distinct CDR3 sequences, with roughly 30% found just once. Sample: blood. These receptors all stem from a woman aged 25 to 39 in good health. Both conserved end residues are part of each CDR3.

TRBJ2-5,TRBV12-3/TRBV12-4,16,CASSLRGGGFQETQYF
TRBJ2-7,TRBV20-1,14,CSASGPQPPYEQYF
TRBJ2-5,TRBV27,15,CASSSELMPQETQYF
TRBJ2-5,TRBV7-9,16,CASSSNPGLNQETQYF
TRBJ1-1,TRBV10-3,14,CAISELGKNTEAFF
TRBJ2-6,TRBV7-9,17,CASSLAQGALGANVLTF
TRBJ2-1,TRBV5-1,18,CASSSGQLVGSHYNEQFF
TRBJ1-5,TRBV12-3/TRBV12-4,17,CASSLVRGRQGAINQHF
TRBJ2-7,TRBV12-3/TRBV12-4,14,CAGSPTGLSYEQYF
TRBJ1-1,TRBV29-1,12,CSGWDRSTEAFF
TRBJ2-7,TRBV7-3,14,CASSAGGGWDEQYF
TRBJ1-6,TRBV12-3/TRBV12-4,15,CASSLGLNSYSPLHF
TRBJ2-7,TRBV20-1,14,CSVRGGTWTYEQYF
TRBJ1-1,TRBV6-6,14,CASANSGGATEAFF
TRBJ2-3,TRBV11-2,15,CVSSPGVGSTDTQYF
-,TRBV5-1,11,CASGWDSEQYF
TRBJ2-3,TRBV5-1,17,CASSLGLREAGTDTQYF
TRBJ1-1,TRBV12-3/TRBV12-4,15,CASSFIPGKNTEAFF
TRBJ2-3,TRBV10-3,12,CAISEAGDTQYF
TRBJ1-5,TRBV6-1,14,CASSDRQAVQPQHF
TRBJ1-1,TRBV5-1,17,CASSLFGGAGVDTEAFF
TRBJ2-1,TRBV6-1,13,CASSEAPINEQFF
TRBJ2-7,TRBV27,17,CASSSRLKGQGIDEQYF
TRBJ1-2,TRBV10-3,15,CAIREPGQGARGYTF
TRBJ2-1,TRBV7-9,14,CASSLTWRDNEQFF
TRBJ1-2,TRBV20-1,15,CSARDRTGADYGYTF
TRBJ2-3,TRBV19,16,CASSIEVRGGTDTQYF
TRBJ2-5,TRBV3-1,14,CASSPVTVQETQYF
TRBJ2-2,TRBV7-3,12,CASSSDTGELFF
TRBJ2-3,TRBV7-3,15,CASSRQGKNTDTQYF
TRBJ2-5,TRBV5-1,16,CASSLVSREPRETQYF
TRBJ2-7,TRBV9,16,CASSGGQGALPYEQYF
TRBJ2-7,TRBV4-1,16,CASSQEGGSLAYEQYF